The entry below describes one TCR beta chain. The antigen is unknown. TCR beta from blood CD8+ and CD4+ T cells was sequenced. The multiple sclerosis control group was made up of treatment-naive patients with stable or active relapsing-remitting disease. Random hexamers were used to reverse transcribe about 0.5 to 1 ug of RNA. Amplification of TCR beta CDR3 used immunoSEQ multiplex PCR across 54 Vbeta and 13 Jbeta. TCRdb redid the calling of the immunoSEQ multiplex PCR reads with MiXCR, one entry per CDR3 protein. The repertoire holds more than 250,000 distinct CDR3 sequences, with under 95% as singletons. The sample originates from a study of CD8 T cells in Susac syndrome. This CDR3 is built from 14 residues. V lost 5 bases to trimming and J lost 2 bases, with 11 bases between them. The germline V gene encodes CDR1 SGHVS and CDR2 FQNEAQ. Study findings and constraints: TCR sequencing and HLA analysis covered a relatively small number of individuals.

This TCR was recovered from a human donor with multiple sclerosis. The V and J genes are TRBV7-8 and TRBJ2-3, with unresolved D. Source material: CD4+ T cells from PBMCs. The CDR3 reads CASSRVVNTDTQYF. CDR3 nucleotides: TGTGCCAGCAGCCGGGTAGTAAACACAGATACGCAGTATTTT.